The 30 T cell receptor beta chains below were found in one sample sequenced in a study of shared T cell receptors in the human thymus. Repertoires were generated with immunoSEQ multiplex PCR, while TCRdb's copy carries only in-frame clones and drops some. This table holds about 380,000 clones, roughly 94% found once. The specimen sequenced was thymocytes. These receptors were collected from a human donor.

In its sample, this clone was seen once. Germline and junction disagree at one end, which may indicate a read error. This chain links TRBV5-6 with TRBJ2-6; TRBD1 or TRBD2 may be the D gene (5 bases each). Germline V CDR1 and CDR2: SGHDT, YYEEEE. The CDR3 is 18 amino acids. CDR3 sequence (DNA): TGTGCCGGCAGCTTAGGGGAGTACCACTCCTCTGGGGCCAACGTCCTGACTTTC. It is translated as CAGSLGEYHSSGANVLTF.

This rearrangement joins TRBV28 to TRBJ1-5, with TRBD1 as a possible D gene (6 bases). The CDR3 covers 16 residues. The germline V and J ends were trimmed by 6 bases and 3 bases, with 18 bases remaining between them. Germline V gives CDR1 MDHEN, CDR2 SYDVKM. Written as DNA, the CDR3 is TGTGCCAGCAGCCTGAGGGTACAGGGCAACAATCAGCCCCAGCATTTT. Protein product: CASSLRVQGNNQPQHF.

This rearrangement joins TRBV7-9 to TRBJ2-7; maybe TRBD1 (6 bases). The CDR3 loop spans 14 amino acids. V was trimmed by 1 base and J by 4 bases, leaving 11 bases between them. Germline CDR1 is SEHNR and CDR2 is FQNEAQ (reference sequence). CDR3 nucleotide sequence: TGTGCCAGCAGCTTAGGACAGGCCGGGTACGAGCAGTACTTC. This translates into CASSLGQAGYEQYF.

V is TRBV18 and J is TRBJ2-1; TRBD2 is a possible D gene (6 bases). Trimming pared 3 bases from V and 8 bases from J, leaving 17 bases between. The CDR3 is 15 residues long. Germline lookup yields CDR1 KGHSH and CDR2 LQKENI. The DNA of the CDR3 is TGTGCCAGCTCACCGGGCGGGGCCCCAGATGATGAGCAGTTCTTC. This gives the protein CASSPGGAPDDEQFF.

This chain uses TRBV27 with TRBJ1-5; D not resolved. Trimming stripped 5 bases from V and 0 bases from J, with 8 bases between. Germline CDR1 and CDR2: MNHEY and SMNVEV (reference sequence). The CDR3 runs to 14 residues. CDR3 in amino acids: CASSNLYSNQPQHF. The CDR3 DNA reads TGTGCCAGCAGTAACCTTTATAGCAATCAGCCCCAGCATTTT.

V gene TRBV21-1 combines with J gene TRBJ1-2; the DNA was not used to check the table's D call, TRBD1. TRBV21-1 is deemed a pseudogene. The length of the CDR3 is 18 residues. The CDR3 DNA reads TGTGCCAGCAGCGGCCGGGACAGGACCCAAAACTCTAACTATGGCTACACCTTC. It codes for CASSGRDRTQNSNYGYTF.

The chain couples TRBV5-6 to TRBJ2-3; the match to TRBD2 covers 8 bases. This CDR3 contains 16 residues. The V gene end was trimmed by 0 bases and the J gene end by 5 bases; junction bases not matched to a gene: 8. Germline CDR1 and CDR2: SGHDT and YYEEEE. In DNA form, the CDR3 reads TGTGCCAGCAGCTTGGGACTAGCGTGGCGGTTAGATACGCAGTATTTT. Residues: CASSLGLAWRLDTQYF.

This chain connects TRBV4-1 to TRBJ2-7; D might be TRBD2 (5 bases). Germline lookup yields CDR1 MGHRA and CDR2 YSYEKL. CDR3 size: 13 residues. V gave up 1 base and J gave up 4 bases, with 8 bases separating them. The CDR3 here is CASSQVPGYEQYF. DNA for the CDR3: TGCGCCAGCAGCCAAGTCCCGGGATACGAGCAGTACTTC.

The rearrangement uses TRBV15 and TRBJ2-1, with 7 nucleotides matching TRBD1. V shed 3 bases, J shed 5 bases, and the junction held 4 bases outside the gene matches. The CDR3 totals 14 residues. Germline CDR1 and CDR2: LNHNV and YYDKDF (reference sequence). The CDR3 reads CATSSGQVHNEQFF. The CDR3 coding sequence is TGTGCCACCAGCAGCGGACAGGTCCACAATGAGCAGTTCTTC.

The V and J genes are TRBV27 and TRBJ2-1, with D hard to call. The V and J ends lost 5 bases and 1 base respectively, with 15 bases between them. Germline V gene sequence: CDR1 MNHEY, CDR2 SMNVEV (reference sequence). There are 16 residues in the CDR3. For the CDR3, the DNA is TGTGCCAGCAGTCCCCCCGGTCGTTTTTCCTACAATGAGCAGTTCTTC. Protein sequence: CASSPPGRFSYNEQFF.

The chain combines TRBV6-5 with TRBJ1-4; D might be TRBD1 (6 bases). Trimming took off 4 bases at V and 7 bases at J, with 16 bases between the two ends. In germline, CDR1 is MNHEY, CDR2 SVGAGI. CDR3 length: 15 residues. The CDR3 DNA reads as TGTGCCAGCAGTTTACGGGGGGCTTGGGGTGAAAAACTGTTTTTT. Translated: CASSLRGAWGEKLFF.

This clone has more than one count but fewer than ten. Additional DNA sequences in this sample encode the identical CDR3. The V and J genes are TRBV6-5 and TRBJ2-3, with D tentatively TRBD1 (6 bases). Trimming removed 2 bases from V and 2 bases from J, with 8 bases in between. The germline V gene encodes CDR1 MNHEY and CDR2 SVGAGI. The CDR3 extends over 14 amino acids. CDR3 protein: CASSYGGLTDTQYF. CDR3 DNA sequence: TGTGCCAGCAGTTACGGGGGCCTCACAGATACGCAGTATTTT.

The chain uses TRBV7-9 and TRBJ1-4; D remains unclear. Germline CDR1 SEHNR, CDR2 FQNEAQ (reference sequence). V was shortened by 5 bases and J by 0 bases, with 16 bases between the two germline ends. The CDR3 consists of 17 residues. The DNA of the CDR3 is TGTGCCAGCAGCCAAGGTGTGGGCTCCGCAACTAATGAAAAACTGTTTTTT. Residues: CASSQGVGSATNEKLFF. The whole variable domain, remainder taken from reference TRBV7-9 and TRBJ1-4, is DTGVSQNPRHKITKRGQNVTFRCDPISEHNRLYWYRQTLGQGPEFLTYFQNEAQLEKSRLLSDRFSAERPKGSFSTLEIQRTEQGDSAMYLCASSQGVGSATNEKLFFGSGTQLSVL.

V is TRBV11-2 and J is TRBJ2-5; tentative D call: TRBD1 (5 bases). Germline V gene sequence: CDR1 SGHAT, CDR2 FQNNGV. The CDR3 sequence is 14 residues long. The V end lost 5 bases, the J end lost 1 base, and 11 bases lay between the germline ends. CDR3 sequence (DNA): TGTGCCAGCAGCAGATCAGGGTCCCAAGAGACCCAGTACTTC. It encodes CASSRSGSQETQYF.

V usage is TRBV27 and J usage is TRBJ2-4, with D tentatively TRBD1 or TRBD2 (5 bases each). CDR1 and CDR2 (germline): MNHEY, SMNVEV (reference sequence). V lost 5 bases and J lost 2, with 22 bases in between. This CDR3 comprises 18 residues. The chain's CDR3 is CASSRGKVGESPKNIQYF. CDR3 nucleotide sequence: TGTGCCAGCAGTAGAGGCAAAGTGGGGGAATCGCCCAAAAACATTCAGTACTTC.

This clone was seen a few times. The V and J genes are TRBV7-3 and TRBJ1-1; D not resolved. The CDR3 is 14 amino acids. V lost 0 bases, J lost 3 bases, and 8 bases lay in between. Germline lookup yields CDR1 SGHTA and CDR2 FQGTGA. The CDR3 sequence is CASSLTVQDTEAFF. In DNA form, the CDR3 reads TGTGCCAGCAGCTTAACGGTGCAGGACACTGAAGCTTTCTTT.

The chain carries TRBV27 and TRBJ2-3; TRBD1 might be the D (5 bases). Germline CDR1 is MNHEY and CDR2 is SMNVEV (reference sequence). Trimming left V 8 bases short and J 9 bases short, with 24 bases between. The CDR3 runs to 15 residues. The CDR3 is CASAQGGYQAYTQYF. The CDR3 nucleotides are TGTGCCAGCGCCCAGGGTGGTTATCAAGCTTACACGCAGTATTTT.

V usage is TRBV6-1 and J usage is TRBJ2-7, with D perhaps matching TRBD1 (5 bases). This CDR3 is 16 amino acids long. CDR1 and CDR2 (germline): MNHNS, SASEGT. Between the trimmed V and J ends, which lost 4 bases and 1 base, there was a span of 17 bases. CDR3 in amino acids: CASSGDGQGGSYEQYF. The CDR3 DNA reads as TGTGCCAGCAGTGGTGACGGGCAGGGCGGTTCCTACGAGCAGTACTTC.

CDR3 loop: CASSLLSSGANVLTF. CDR3 DNA: TGTGCCAGCAGTTTACTGAGCTCTGGGGCCAACGTCCTGACTTTC. This chain uses TRBV27 with TRBJ2-6; no clear D gene. CDR1 MNHEY and CDR2 SMNVEV come from the germline V gene (reference sequence). The V gene lost 2 bases and the J gene lost 0 bases, with 5 bases spanning the gap. The CDR3 contains 15 residues.

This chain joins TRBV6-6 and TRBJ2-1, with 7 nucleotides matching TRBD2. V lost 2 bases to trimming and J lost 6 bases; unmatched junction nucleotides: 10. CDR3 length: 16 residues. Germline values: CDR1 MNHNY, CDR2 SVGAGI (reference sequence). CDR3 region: CASSYGVGGRFNEQFF. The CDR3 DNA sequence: TGTGCCAGCAGTTACGGCGTTGGCGGGAGATTCAATGAGCAGTTCTTC.

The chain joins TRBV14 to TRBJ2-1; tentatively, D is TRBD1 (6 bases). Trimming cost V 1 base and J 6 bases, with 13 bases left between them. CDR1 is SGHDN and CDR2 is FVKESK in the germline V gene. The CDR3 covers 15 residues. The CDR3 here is CASSQGLRGFNEQFF. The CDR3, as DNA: TGTGCCAGCAGCCAAGGGCTGAGGGGGTTCAATGAGCAGTTCTTC.

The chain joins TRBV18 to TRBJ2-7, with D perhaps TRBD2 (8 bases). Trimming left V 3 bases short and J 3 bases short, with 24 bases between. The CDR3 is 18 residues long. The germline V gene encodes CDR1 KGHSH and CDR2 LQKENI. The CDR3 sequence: CASSPGTARLASDYEQYF. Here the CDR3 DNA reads TGTGCCAGCTCACCCGGGACAGCCCGACTAGCGTCGGACTACGAGCAGTACTTC.

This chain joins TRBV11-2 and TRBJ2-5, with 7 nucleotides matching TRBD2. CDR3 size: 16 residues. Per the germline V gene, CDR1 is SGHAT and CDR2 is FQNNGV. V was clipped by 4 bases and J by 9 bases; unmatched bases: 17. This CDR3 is CASSSIRRGVGDPQYF. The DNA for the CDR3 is TGTGCCAGCAGCTCCATCCGCCGGGGGGTGGGGGACCCCCAGTACTTC.

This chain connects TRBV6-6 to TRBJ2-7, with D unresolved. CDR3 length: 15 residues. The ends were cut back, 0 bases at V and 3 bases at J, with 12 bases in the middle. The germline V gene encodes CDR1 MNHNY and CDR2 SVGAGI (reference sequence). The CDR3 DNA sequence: TGTGCCAGCAGTTACTCGATAGGCCCCAACTACGAGCAGTACTTC. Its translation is CASSYSIGPNYEQYF.

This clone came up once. CDR3 residues: CASILSVGSGRFTGANVLTF. CDR3 coding DNA: TGTGCCAGTATCCTTTCCGTCGGTAGCGGGAGGTTCACTGGGGCCAACGTCCTGACTTTC. The chain couples TRBV19 to TRBJ2-6, with TRBD2 matching over 10 bases. The V segment lost 7 bases and the J segment 2 bases; nucleotides outside the gene matches: 17. Germline CDR1 is LNHDA and CDR2 is SQIVND (reference sequence). The CDR3 runs to 20 residues.

The CDR3 DNA reads as TGTGCCAGCTCAGGGATCTATGGCTACACCTTC. Translation: CASSGIYGYTF. J is TRBJ1-2 and V is TRBV18, with unresolved D. Trimming cost V 5 bases and J 4 bases, with 5 bases left between them. Germline V gives CDR1 KGHSH, CDR2 LQKENI. The CDR3 loop spans 11 amino acids.

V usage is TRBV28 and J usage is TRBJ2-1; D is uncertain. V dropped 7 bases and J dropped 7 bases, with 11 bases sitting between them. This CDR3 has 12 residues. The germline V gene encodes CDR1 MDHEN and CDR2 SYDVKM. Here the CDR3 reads CASNPPGNEQFF. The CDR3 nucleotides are TGTGCCAGCAACCCCCCTGGTAATGAGCAGTTCTTC. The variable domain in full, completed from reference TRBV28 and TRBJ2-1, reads DVKVTQSSRYLVKRTGEKVFLECVQDMDHENMFWYRQDPGLGLRLIYFSYDVKMKEKGDIPEGYSVSREKKERFSLILESASTNQTSMYLCASNPPGNEQFFGPGTRLTVL.

Here the CDR3 reads CASSPGLAMNTGELFF. The CDR3 DNA reads TGTGCCAGCAGTCCGGGACTAGCGATGAACACCGGGGAGCTGTTTTTT. V and J are TRBV6-4 and TRBJ2-2; 10 bases map to TRBD2. V lost 5 bases and J lost 1; bases outside the gene matches: 4. Germline CDR1 reads MRHNA; CDR2 reads SNTAGT. The CDR3 runs 16 residues.

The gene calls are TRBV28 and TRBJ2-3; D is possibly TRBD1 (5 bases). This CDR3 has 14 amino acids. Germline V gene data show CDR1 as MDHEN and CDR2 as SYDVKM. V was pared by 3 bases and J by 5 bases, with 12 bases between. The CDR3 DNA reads TGTGCCAGCAGTTTCCTGGGGCAGGGAGATACGCAGTATTTT. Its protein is CASSFLGQGDTQYF.

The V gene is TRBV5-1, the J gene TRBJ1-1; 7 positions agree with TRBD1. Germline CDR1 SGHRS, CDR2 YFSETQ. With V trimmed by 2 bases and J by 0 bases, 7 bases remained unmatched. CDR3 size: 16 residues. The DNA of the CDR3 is TGCGCCAGCAGCTTTAAGAAGACAGGGATGAACACTGAAGCTTTCTTT. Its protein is CASSFKKTGMNTEAFF. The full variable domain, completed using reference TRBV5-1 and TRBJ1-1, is KAGVTQTPRYLIKTRGQQVTLSCSPISGHRSVSWYQQTPGQGLQFLFEYFSETQRNKGNFPGRFSGRQFSNSRSEMNVSTLELGDSALYLCASSFKKTGMNTEAFFGQGTRLTVV.